The text below deals with one T cell receptor (beta chain). V was trimmed by 4 bases and J by 0 bases, leaving 10 bases between them. The CDR3 spans 14 residues. In germline, CDR1 is ENHRY, CDR2 SYGVKD. These data originate in a study of cytomegalovirus exposure and HLA in healthy donors. In the study overall: Counted in an early data release were about 85 million unique TCRs from HLA-typed donors.

With 60 Vbeta and 13 Jbeta primers, the PCR was carried out. The assay was immunoSEQ multiplex PCR, and TCRdb's table has in-frame clones only and misses some. The sample carries 110,000 to 150,000 clones, roughly 68% recorded once. The sequenced material came from PBMCs. This receptor was taken from a man in his 60s in good health and CMV-seronegative. The V and J genes are TRBV10-3 and TRBJ2-7; D may be TRBD1 (6 bases). Here the CDR3 reads CAISGPDSSYEQYF. In DNA, the CDR3 is TGTGCCATCAGTGGACCGGACAGCTCCTACGAGCAGTACTTC.